These 15 T cell receptor beta chains came from one sample sequenced in a study of tumor and adjacent non-tumor tissue in lung cancer. TCRbeta libraries were built with three rounds of nested PCR, modified from ARM-PCR. TCRdb reanalysed the multiplex PCR reads using MiXCR and keeps one entry per CDR3 protein. The repertoire has 80,000 to 100,000 distinct CDR3 sequences, approximately 80% of them found once; the top ten carry 30%. This sample's RNA came from whole unsorted tissue. More than 3 cm separated this lung sample from the edge of the tumor. Sequences were obtained from distant non-tumor lung tissue. The receptors stem from a man in his sixties with small cell lung cancer.

This clonotype is a singleton in its sample. A read error may account for a junction end that differs from germline. V usage is TRBV12-3 or TRBV12-4 and J usage is TRBJ2-1; D not certain. The CDR3 has 16 amino acids. The CDR3 loop is CASTPPARTHYNEQFF. The CDR3 coding sequence is TGTGCAAGCACCCCCCCCGCGAGAACTCACTACAATGAGCAGTTCTTC.

The J gene is TRBJ2-4, the V gene TRBV5-5; 12 nucleotides match TRBD2. The CDR3 is made up of 11 amino acids. CDR1 is SGHKS and CDR2 is YYEKEE in the germline V gene (reference sequence). The ends lost 4 bases at V and 15 bases at J; junction bases unmatched: 2. Written as DNA, the CDR3 is TGTGCCAGCAGCCTACTAGCGGGAGGGTACTTC. Residues: CASSLLAGGYF. Looking up the rest from reference TRBV5-5 and TRBJ2-4 gives the full variable domain: DAGVTQSPTHLIKTRGQQVTLRCSPISGHKSVSWYQQVLGQGPQFIFQYYEKEERGRGNFPDRFSARQFPNYSSELNVNALLLGDSALYLCASSLLAGGYFGAGTRLSVL.

The chain is built from TRBV29-1 and TRBJ2-3; D is tentatively TRBD1 or TRBD2 (5 bases each). Germline assignment: CDR1 SQVTM and CDR2 ANQGSEA. The CDR3 spans 15 residues. Trimming shortened V by 0 bases and J by 6 bases, and 16 bases separated the two germline ends. CDR3 sequence reads: CSVEDMGEAPDTQYF. CDR3 in DNA: TGCAGCGTTGAAGATATGGGGGAAGCCCCCGATACGCAGTATTTT.

The sample holds one count of this clonotype. The junction departs from germline at one end; a sequencing error may be responsible. This rearrangement joins TRBV6-5 to TRBJ2-3; 8 nucleotides agree with TRBD1. There are 16 residues in the CDR3. In germline, CDR1 is MNHEY, CDR2 SVGAGI. The CDR3 DNA reads as TGTGCCAGCAGTTACTGGGGACAGGTGGGCACAGATAGGCAGTATTTT. As protein: CASSYWGQVGTDRQYF.

In the case of this clonotype: One end of the junction does not line up with germline, which may come from a read error. V gene TRBV12-3 or TRBV12-4 combines with J gene TRBJ2-5; D may be TRBD2 (5 bases). This CDR3 is built from 13 residues. This CDR3 reads CASSSKSGETQYF. The DNA for the CDR3 is TGTGCTAGCAGTTCTAAATCCGGGGAGACCCAGTATTTC.

Comments on this clonotype: Because it lacks the conserved phenylalanine or tryptophan at the end, this CDR3 is likely a read error. The DNA is omitted, as the CDR3 cannot be located on it reliably, and the CDR3 follows TCRdb's listing. The gene calls are TRBV11-1 and TRBJ2-1; the tabulated D call, TRBD2, remains unverified against the DNA. Termini included, the CDR3 measures 18 amino acids. The germline gives CDR1 SGHAT, CDR2 FQDESV (reference sequence). The CDR3 spells CASSSESRTSGSGNEQSL.

This clonotype appeared a few times. V is TRBV19 and J is TRBJ2-5; a weak D match, TRBD2 (5 bases). CDR1 is LNHDA and CDR2 is SQIVND in the germline V gene (reference sequence). CDR3 length: 17 residues. V was pared by 4 bases and J by 2 bases, with 20 bases between. The CDR3: CASSTSLGSEGQETQYF. DNA of the CDR3: TGTGCCAGTAGTACCTCCCTGGGTAGCGAAGGACAAGAGACCCAGTACTTC.

For this clonotype: The CDR3 ends on some other residue instead of the conserved phenylalanine or tryptophan, so this is likely a read error. The chain couples TRBV11-2 to TRBJ2-5; 8 bases align to TRBD1. The CDR3 is made up of 15 amino acids. Germline-derived CDR1 and CDR2 are SGHAT and FQNNGV. V lost 7 bases to trimming and J lost 5 bases; unmatched junction nucleotides: 12. This CDR3 is CASNFADRGWETQYL. CDR3 nucleotide sequence: TGTGCCAGCAACTTTGCAGACAGGGGTTGGGAGACCCAGTACCTC.

As for this clonotype: Here the CDR3 omits its conserved ending phenylalanine or tryptophan, so a read error is the likely source. The V and J genes are TRBV7-8 and TRBJ2-1; D possibly matches TRBD1 or TRBD2 (5 bases each). CDR1 is SGHVS, CDR2 FQNEAQ, per germline. The V gene lost 6 bases and the J gene lost 10 bases, with 16 bases spanning the gap. The CDR3 loop spans 13 amino acids. The CDR3 sequence: CASSSLGDGEQFL. The CDR3 nucleotides are TGTGCCAGCAGTTCACTTGGGGACGGGGAGCAGTTCTTA.

Turning to this clonotype: At one end, the junction sequence differs from germline, possibly due to a read error. The chain carries TRBV11-2 and TRBJ2-1; D is perhaps TRBD1 (5 bases). Germline-derived CDR1 and CDR2 are SGHAT and FQNNGV. The CDR3 extends over 14 amino acids. The CDR3 nucleotides are TGTGCCAGCGAGAAGTGGCAGGGCGGCAATGAACAGTTCTTC. Translated: CASEKWQGGNEQFF.

Remarks on this clonotype: A read error is likely, as this CDR3 ends without the conserved phenylalanine or tryptophan. The rearrangement joins TRBV7-6 to TRBJ2-7; the D is unclear. This CDR3 is built from 13 residues. Trimming removed 5 bases at V and 3 bases at J, with 11 bases between. Per germline, CDR1 SGHVS and CDR2 FNYEAQ. CDR3 protein: CASSQVLNYEQYL. The CDR3 coding sequence is TGTGCCAGCAGCCAAGTGCTAAACTACGAGCAGTACTTA.

The V call is TRBV29-1, the J call TRBJ2-7, with 7 bases fitting TRBD1. The CDR3 runs 16 residues. Unmatched junction bases numbered 22, after V lost 5 bases and J lost 9 bases. The germline V gene has CDR1 SQVTM and CDR2 ANQGSEA. CDR3 region: CSVSPIKQGQFNGQYF. The CDR3 DNA reads as TGCAGCGTTAGCCCCATCAAACAGGGGCAATTCAACGGGCAGTACTTC.

Ten or more counts support this clonotype. The rearrangement uses TRBV5-1 and TRBJ1-5; D remains ambiguous. This CDR3 is 12 amino acids long. Germline V CDR1 and CDR2: SGHRS, YFSETQ. V gave up 5 bases and J gave up 1 base, with 4 bases separating them. CDR3 in amino acids: CASRDSNQPQHF. The CDR3 DNA is TGCGCCAGCAGAGACAGCAATCAGCCCCAGCATTTT.

As to this clonotype: Sequence at one end of the junction differs from germline and may be a read error. The chain combines TRBV4-2 with TRBJ2-2; D is possibly TRBD1 or TRBD2 (5 bases each). The germline V gene has CDR1 LGHNA and CDR2 YNFKEQ. The CDR3 is 16 residues long. CDR3 in DNA: TGTGCCAGCAACCAAGATCTCAGGGAGAACACCGGGAAGCTGCTTTTT. This sequence encodes CASNQDLRENTGKLLF.

A note on this clonotype: Here the CDR3 omits its conserved ending phenylalanine or tryptophan, so a read error is the likely source. CDR3 coding DNA: TGCAACGGTGTCAGCCCCGGGACAGGGGCTTTCAATGAGCAGTTCTTA. Protein product: CNGVSPGTGAFNEQFL. The chain has TRBV29-1 and TRBJ2-1; the match to TRBD1 covers 10 bases. The CDR3 loop spans 16 amino acids. The germline V gene has CDR1 SQVTM and CDR2 ANQGSEA.